This T cell receptor (beta chain) was recorded in a study of OX40 agonist ivuxolimab in advanced cancers. Background for the entire study: Ivuxolimab was an agonistic, fully human IgG2 monoclonal antibody directed against OX40 (CD134), a costimulatory receptor. Intravenous ivuxolimab was administered to patients every 2 weeks at six dose levels: 0.01, 0.1, 0.3, 1.5, 3 and 10 mg/kg. Of the roughly 52 dose-escalation patients, hepatocellular carcinoma was present in about 20, melanoma in some 15, renal cell carcinoma in 9 and head and neck cancer in 9. A male proportion of 70% to 90% and a mean age of approximately 60 years, ranging from about 20 to 79, were recorded for the dose-escalation cohort. Prior anti-PD-1, anti-PD-L1 or anti-CTLA-4 therapy was permitted, and checkpoint inhibitors had been received by 30% to 40% of dose-escalation patients. Partial responses occurred in three dose-escalation patients: two with cutaneous melanoma and one with hepatocellular carcinoma. Peripheral TCRbeta sequencing was intended to test whether TCR sequence diversity was altered and clonal T-cell expansion was caused by ivuxolimab. The paper reports the monotherapy dose-escalation portion (N of about 47 patients) of the phase I ivuxolimab trial.

Genomic DNA was extracted from sorted cells for sequencing of the TCRbeta CDR3 region. The immunoSEQ Assay was used for sequencing of TCRbeta CDR3 regions. TCRdb retrieved this table from immuneACCESS and kept in-frame rearrangements only. Not all clones are present; in checked studies, unresolved V genes account for under half, and no reason is known for the remainder. Present in this sample are tens of thousands of clones, approximately 84% of which were seen just once. The leading ten clones occupy more than 10% of the sample. The paper's findings and limits, for the study overall: Low levels of normalized T-cell clonal expansion were also seen in some patients who did not respond. Antigen specificity was not determined for the clonally expanded peripheral T cells. After ivuxolimab, expanded clones were on average more numerous among CD8+ T cells than among CD4+ T cells. In the 0.1-3.0 mg/kg groups, partial responders were among the patients with the lowest normalized peripheral clonal expansion, particularly in CD8+ T cells. At doses of 0.1 to 3.0 mg/kg, clonal expansion of both CD4+ and CD8+ T cells in blood was seen between baseline and week 6.

Patients with autoimmune disease history or receiving systemic immunosuppression were excluded from the trial. Peripheral blood for TCR sequencing was drawn from every dose cohort at baseline, at cycle 4 day 1 and at cycle 7 day 1. Samples were obtained from an open-label, multicenter, first-in-human phase I dose-escalation trial of ivuxolimab. Adults with locally advanced or metastatic melanoma, renal cell, hepatocellular, or head and neck squamous cell carcinoma were enrolled in the trial. Before TCR sequencing, CD4+ T cells and CD8+ T cells from peripheral blood were sorted into separate populations. At the junction V is shortened by 3 bases and J by 7 bases, with 7 bases in between. CDR1 and CDR2, per the germline V gene, are KGHSH and LQKENI. The CDR3 runs 11 residues from the cysteine to the phenylalanine. The kept DNA is CDR3 alone, 33 bases in frame from the first base. Remarks on this clone: Its antigen is unknown. No base quality information exists; no much larger clone differs at one position.

The receptor was isolated from an adult with an advanced solid tumor such as melanoma, head and neck, liver or kidney cancer. The rearranged chain carries TRBV18 and TRBJ2-7, with the D gene not clear enough to name. Sample: CD4+ or CD8+ T cells sorted from blood, taken in a trial of the OX40 agonist ivuxolimab. The CDR3 region: CASSPESEQYF. DNA sequence: TGTGCCAGCTCACCTGAATCTGAGCAGTACTTC. Reference TRBV18 and TRBJ2-7 proteins supply the regions before and after the CDR3; the full variable domain is: NAGVMQNPRHLVRRRGQEARLRCSPMKGHSHVYWYRQLPEEGLKFMVYLQKENIIDESGMPKERFSAEFPKEGPSILRIQQVVRGDSAAYFCASSPESEQYFGPGTRLTVT.